The next 10 T cell receptor beta chains were all read from a single sample in a study of identical twins. In TCRdb, the 5' RACE reads were re-called with MiXCR into one record per CDR3 protein. This table holds about 210,000 distinct CDR3 sequences, around a tenth found once. Sequencing used memory (CD45RO+) T cells sorted from blood. The receptors were sampled from a woman younger than 30 in good health.

In its sample, this clonotype was seen many times. The chain joins TRBV12-3 or TRBV12-4 to TRBJ2-1; TRBD2 matches 15 bases. V lost 6 bases to trimming and J lost 7 bases; unmatched junction nucleotides: 7. The CDR3 contains 16 residues. CDR3 sequence reads: CASRPGGTSGRNEQFF. The CDR3, as DNA: TGTGCCAGCAGACCCGGCGGGACTAGCGGGAGGAATGAGCAGTTCTTC.

V is TRBV19 and J is TRBJ2-5, with unresolved D. The V and J ends lost 3 bases and 1 base respectively, with 9 bases between them. Germline-derived CDR1 and CDR2 are LNHDA and SQIVND (reference sequence). The CDR3 spans 14 residues. In DNA form, the CDR3 reads TGTGCCAGTAGTATCCCACAGACCCAAGAGACCCAGTACTTC. This translates into CASSIPQTQETQYF.

This clonotype was recorded at least ten times. V and J are TRBV5-1 and TRBJ2-2; D is ambiguous. This CDR3 has 16 residues. V lost 0 bases and J lost 6, with 15 bases in between. Looked up from germline, CDR1 is SGHRS and CDR2 is YFSETQ. As DNA, the CDR3 is TGCGCCAGCAGCTTGGAAGCTCTTCCCGGCCCCGGGGAGCTGTTTTTT. Amino acid sequence: CASSLEALPGPGELFF.

This clonotype was seen many times. The rearrangement uses TRBV29-1 and TRBJ1-2; D ambiguous. CDR1 is SQVTM and CDR2 is ANQGSEA in the germline V gene. V shed 6 bases and J shed 5 bases, with 10 bases lying between them. CDR3 size: 11 residues. The CDR3 coding sequence is TGCAGCGTCATTAGATTGTATGGCTACACCTTC. Its translation: CSVIRLYGYTF.

Many counts were recorded for this clonotype. The J gene is TRBJ1-3, the V gene TRBV29-1, with D unclear. Germline values: CDR1 SQVTM, CDR2 ANQGSEA. This CDR3 region has 11 residues. Trimming cost V 5 bases and J 3 bases, with 5 bases left between them. The CDR3 DNA reads as TGCAGCGTTCCCCTTGGAAACACCATATATTTT. Protein: CSVPLGNTIYF. The whole variable domain, filled in from reference TRBV29-1 and TRBJ1-3, reads SAVISQKPSRDICQRGTSLTIQCQVDSQVTMMFWYRQQPGQSLTLIATANQGSEATYESGFVIDKFPISRPNLTFSTLTVSNMSPEDSSIYLCSVPLGNTIYFGEGSWLTVV.

This clonotype was seen a few times. The chain couples TRBV29-1 to TRBJ2-1; 8 bases are a match to TRBD2. Trimming removed 4 bases from V and 6 bases from J; junction bases left unmatched: 5. The CDR3 loop spans 13 amino acids. Germline V gives CDR1 SQVTM, CDR2 ANQGSEA. CDR3 DNA: TGCAGCGTTGTACCCCTAGCGGGCAATGAGCAGTTCTTC. It specifies CSVVPLAGNEQFF.

The V and J genes are TRBV5-1 and TRBJ2-3; D possibly corresponds to TRBD2 (5 bases). With 1 base removed from V and 6 bases from J, the gap between germline ends came to 15 bases. From germline, CDR1 is SGHRS and CDR2 YFSETQ. The CDR3 extends over 15 amino acids. DNA of the CDR3: TGCGCCAGCAGCTTGCGGGGATCCCTATGGGATACGCAGTATTTT. Residues: CASSLRGSLWDTQYF.

This clonotype was counted many times. The rearrangement joins TRBV9 to TRBJ2-2, with D perhaps TRBD2 (5 bases). This CDR3 has 14 residues. The germline CDR1 and CDR2 sequences are SGDLS and YYNGEE. Trimming took off 0 bases at V and 7 bases at J, with 10 bases between the two ends. This CDR3 is CASSVAGIRGELFF. Here the CDR3 DNA reads TGTGCCAGCAGCGTAGCCGGGATTCGCGGGGAGCTGTTTTTT.

This clonotype showed up many times. V and J are TRBV20-1 and TRBJ2-1; 7 bases are shared with TRBD1. The CDR3 loop spans 11 amino acids. CDR1 and CDR2 (germline): DFQATT, SNEGSKA (reference sequence). The V and J ends lost 6 bases and 4 bases, in that order; junction bases with no gene match: 0. As DNA, the CDR3 is TGCAGTGCGACAGGGTACAATGAGCAGTTCTTC. Its protein is CSATGYNEQFF.

This sequence joins TRBV6-1 and TRBJ2-3; no clear D gene. The germline gives CDR1 MNHNS, CDR2 SASEGT. V was cut by 4 bases and J by 3 bases, with 17 bases left in between. CDR3 length: 16 residues. CDR3 protein: CASSGRAWGRTDTQYF. The CDR3 DNA reads TGTGCCAGCAGTGGTAGGGCATGGGGTCGGACAGATACGCAGTATTTT.